These T cell receptor beta chains were read from a single sample in a study of molecular identifiers for immune sequencing clone quantification. Each CDR3 protein gets one entry after TCRdb re-called the PCR reads with MiXCR. Of about 97,000 distinct CDR3 sequences listed, approximately 24% are singletons. Input material: naive CD8+ T cells from blood, with Jurkat cell RNA spiked in. The receptors were sampled from a human donor in good health. Some libraries in this study had Jurkat cell RNA spiked in. The CDR3 runs from the conserved cysteine through the conserved F or W. The D gene is left open where the match is weak. The size field is filled for only some rows; it gives once, few, many or a size class.

j_call: TRBJ2-7
d_call: NA
v_call: TRBV29-1
clone_size: many
cdr3_length: 15
cdr3_nt: TGCAGCGCTGAGATTCTAGCCACCAGCTCCTACGAGCAGTACTTC
cdr3_aa: CSAEILATSSYEQYF

j_call: TRBJ1-5
d_call: NA
v_call: TRBV11-2
clone_size: NA
cdr3_length: 15
cdr3_nt: TGTGCCAGCAGCTTGAACGGACTGGGAAATCAGCCCCAGCATTTT
cdr3_aa: CASSLNGLGNQPQHF

j_call: TRBJ2-3
d_call: NA
v_call: TRBV27
clone_size: many
cdr3_length: 15
cdr3_nt: TGTGCCAGCCGCATACCCGGGTCCCGCACAGATACGCAGTATTTT
cdr3_aa: CASRIPGSRTDTQYF

j_call: TRBJ2-7
d_call: NA
v_call: TRBV12-3/TRBV12-4
clone_size: few
cdr3_length: 14
cdr3_nt: TGTGCCAGCAGCCCTATGCCGGGAGCTTACGAGCAGTACTTC
cdr3_aa: CASSPMPGAYEQYF

j_call: TRBJ2-1
d_call: TRBD2
v_call: TRBV7-9
clone_size: many
cdr3_length: 15
cdr3_nt: TGTGCCAGCAGCTCAACGGGAGGGCCTCCGTTAGAGCAGTTCTTC
cdr3_aa: CASSSTGGPPLEQFF

j_call: TRBJ2-1
d_call: NA
v_call: TRBV29-1
clone_size: many
cdr3_length: 11
cdr3_nt: TGCAGCGCGTTAAGGTTAGGTGAGCAGTTCTTC
cdr3_aa: CSALRLGEQFF

j_call: TRBJ2-1
d_call: TRBD2
v_call: TRBV7-8
clone_size: few
cdr3_length: 17
cdr3_nt: TGTGCCAGCAGCTTAGTTGCCGGGGGGGCGGCCTACAATGAGCAGTTCTTC
cdr3_aa: CASSLVAGGAAYNEQFF

j_call: TRBJ2-2
d_call: NA
v_call: TRBV7-9
clone_size: NA
cdr3_length: 13
cdr3_nt: TGTGCCAGCAGGACGGGGGCGGCCGGGGAGCCGTTTTTT
cdr3_aa: CASRTGAAGEPFF

j_call: TRBJ2-2
d_call: NA
v_call: TRBV4-1
clone_size: many
cdr3_length: 15
cdr3_nt: TGCGCCAGCAGCCAAGAATGGACGAACACCGGGGAGCTGTTTTTT
cdr3_aa: CASSQEWTNTGELFF

j_call: TRBJ2-5
d_call: TRBD1
v_call: TRBV6-6
clone_size: many
cdr3_length: 19
cdr3_nt: TGTGCCAGCAGTTACTCCGACTTAACGGGACAGGGGGTACAAGAGACCCAGTACTTC
cdr3_aa: CASSYSDLTGQGVQETQYF

j_call: TRBJ1-1
d_call: NA
v_call: TRBV5-6
clone_size: many
cdr3_length: 13
cdr3_nt: TGTGCCAGCAGCACGGGGGGGGGCACTGAAGCTTTCTTT
cdr3_aa: CASSTGGGTEAFF

j_call: TRBJ2-1
d_call: NA
v_call: TRBV6-2/TRBV6-3
clone_size: few
cdr3_length: 16
cdr3_nt: TGTGCCAGCAGCCCCTCCACGGTGAGCTCCTACAATGAGCAGTTCTTC
cdr3_aa: CASSPSTVSSYNEQFF

j_call: TRBJ2-1
d_call: NA
v_call: TRBV9
clone_size: NA
cdr3_length: 16
cdr3_nt: TGTGCCAGCAGCGTAGAAACTAGCCCTTCATACAATGAGCAGTTCTTC
cdr3_aa: CASSVETSPSYNEQFF

j_call: TRBJ2-5
d_call: NA
v_call: TRBV6-5
clone_size: many
cdr3_length: 13
cdr3_nt: TGTGCCAGCAGCCTCTCCCTGCAAGAGACCCAGTACTTC
cdr3_aa: CASSLSLQETQYF

j_call: TRBJ2-1
d_call: TRBD2
v_call: TRBV5-1
clone_size: NA
cdr3_length: 15
cdr3_nt: TGCGCCAGCAGCTTGCTAGCGGGGGGGAGGGATGAGCAGTTCTTC
cdr3_aa: CASSLLAGGRDEQFF

j_call: TRBJ2-3
d_call: NA
v_call: TRBV27
clone_size: many
cdr3_length: 15
cdr3_nt: TGTGCCAGCAGTTTAGTGGAGAGCCGCACAGATACGCAGTATTTT
cdr3_aa: CASSLVESRTDTQYF

j_call: TRBJ2-3
d_call: NA
v_call: TRBV24-1
clone_size: many
cdr3_length: 10
cdr3_nt: TGTGCCACCAGTCCAGATACGCAGTATTTT
cdr3_aa: CATSPDTQYF

j_call: TRBJ2-2
d_call: TRBD2
v_call: TRBV19
clone_size: NA
cdr3_length: 16
cdr3_nt: TGTGCCAGTAGGACTGGACTAGCGGGATACACCGGGGAGCTGTTTTTT
cdr3_aa: CASRTGLAGYTGELFF

j_call: TRBJ2-1
d_call: NA
v_call: TRBV9
clone_size: NA
cdr3_length: 12
cdr3_nt: TGTGCCAGCAGCCCTAGGGTTGGTGAGCAGTTCTTC
cdr3_aa: CASSPRVGEQFF

j_call: TRBJ2-1
d_call: TRBD2
v_call: TRBV20-1
clone_size: NA
cdr3_length: 15
cdr3_nt: TGCAGTGCTAGAGGCGTTGCGGGGGGTTACAATGAGCAGTTCTTC
cdr3_aa: CSARGVAGGYNEQFF

j_call: TRBJ1-1
d_call: NA
v_call: TRBV4-3
clone_size: many
cdr3_length: 16
cdr3_nt: TGCGCCAGCAGCCAAGGATTGCAGGCCGGGGGAACTGAAGCTTTCTTT
cdr3_aa: CASSQGLQAGGTEAFF

j_call: TRBJ2-1
d_call: TRBD1
v_call: TRBV29-1
clone_size: many
cdr3_length: 16
cdr3_nt: TGCAGCGTTGAACCGGGACAGGGAGTGGGCTACAATGAGCAGTTCTTC
cdr3_aa: CSVEPGQGVGYNEQFF

j_call: TRBJ2-7
d_call: TRBD1
v_call: TRBV9
clone_size: NA
cdr3_length: 15
cdr3_nt: TGTGCCAGCAGCGTAGAGGGGACAGGGGATACTCAGCAGTACTTC
cdr3_aa: CASSVEGTGDTQQYF

j_call: TRBJ2-3
d_call: NA
v_call: TRBV19
clone_size: few
cdr3_length: 15
cdr3_nt: TGTGCCAGTAGTATAGTAGGGGGGGGCACAGATACGCAGTATTTT
cdr3_aa: CASSIVGGGTDTQYF

j_call: TRBJ2-7
d_call: NA
v_call: TRBV12-3/TRBV12-4
clone_size: NA
cdr3_length: 14
cdr3_nt: TGTGCCAGCAGTCTCTCGGCGGCGGCATACGAGCAGTACTTC
cdr3_aa: CASSLSAAAYEQYF

j_call: TRBJ2-1
d_call: NA
v_call: TRBV14
clone_size: NA
cdr3_length: 13
cdr3_nt: TGTGCCACTTCGGACACCCTCTACAATGAGCAGTTCTTC
cdr3_aa: CATSDTLYNEQFF

j_call: TRBJ2-7
d_call: NA
v_call: TRBV5-1
clone_size: NA
cdr3_length: 16
cdr3_nt: TGCGCCAGCAGCGACATGGACACCGAGGCTAACTACGAGCAGTACTTC
cdr3_aa: CASSDMDTEANYEQYF

j_call: TRBJ2-2
d_call: NA
v_call: TRBV20-1
clone_size: many
cdr3_length: 14
cdr3_nt: TGCAGTGCTAGACAGGGATTAAACACCGGGGAGCTGTTTTTT
cdr3_aa: CSARQGLNTGELFF

j_call: TRBJ2-7
d_call: NA
v_call: TRBV5-4
clone_size: many
cdr3_length: 14
cdr3_nt: TGTGCCAGCAGCTTGGAGGCAACGGCCTACGAGCAGTACTTC
cdr3_aa: CASSLEATAYEQYF

j_call: TRBJ1-1
d_call: NA
v_call: TRBV7-6
clone_size: many
cdr3_length: 13
cdr3_nt: TGTGCCAGCAGCCCCTTTTTGAACACTGAAGCTTTCTTT
cdr3_aa: CASSPFLNTEAFF

j_call: TRBJ1-3
d_call: NA
v_call: TRBV7-9
clone_size: many
cdr3_length: 15
cdr3_nt: TGTGCCAGCAGCAGGGACCGATTCTCTGGAAACACCATATATTTT
cdr3_aa: CASSRDRFSGNTIYF

j_call: TRBJ1-5
d_call: NA
v_call: TRBV27
clone_size: few
cdr3_length: 15
cdr3_nt: TGTGCCAGCAGTCCCCTCCCCAGCCTCAATCAGCCCCAGCATTTT
cdr3_aa: CASSPLPSLNQPQHF

j_call: TRBJ2-3
d_call: NA
v_call: TRBV3-1
clone_size: many
cdr3_length: 11
cdr3_nt: TGTGCCAGCAGAAGCACAGATACGCAGTATTTT
cdr3_aa: CASRSTDTQYF

j_call: TRBJ2-3
d_call: NA
v_call: TRBV6-2/TRBV6-3
clone_size: many
cdr3_length: 15
cdr3_nt: TGTGCCAGCAGTTCCGGACGGGAGACGCGCCCCGGGCAGTATTTT
cdr3_aa: CASSSGRETRPGQYF

j_call: TRBJ1-2
d_call: NA
v_call: TRBV7-9
clone_size: few
cdr3_length: 13
cdr3_nt: TGTGCCAGCGCAGTCGGGACGGACTATGGCTACACCTTC
cdr3_aa: CASAVGTDYGYTF

j_call: TRBJ1-3
d_call: NA
v_call: TRBV9
clone_size: many
cdr3_length: 17
cdr3_nt: TGTGCCAGCAGCGCCCGACCGGACAGAATCTCTGGAAACACCATATATTTT
cdr3_aa: CASSARPDRISGNTIYF